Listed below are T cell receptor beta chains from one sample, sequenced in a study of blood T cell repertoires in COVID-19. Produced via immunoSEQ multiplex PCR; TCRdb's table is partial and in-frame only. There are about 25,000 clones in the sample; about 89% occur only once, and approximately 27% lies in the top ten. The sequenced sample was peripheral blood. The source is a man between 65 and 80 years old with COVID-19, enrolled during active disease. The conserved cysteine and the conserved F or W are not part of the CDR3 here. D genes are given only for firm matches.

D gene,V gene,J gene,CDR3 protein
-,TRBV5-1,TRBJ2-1,ASTKPGSSYNEQF
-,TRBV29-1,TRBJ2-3,SVPGLGASTDTQY
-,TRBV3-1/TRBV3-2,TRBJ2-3,ASSQRGGTDTQY
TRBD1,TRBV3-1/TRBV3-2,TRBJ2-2,ASSHPFGTGVTGELF
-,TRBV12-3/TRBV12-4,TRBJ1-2,ASSLTGRDGYT
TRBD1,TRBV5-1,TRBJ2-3,ASSSGTGVLTDTQY
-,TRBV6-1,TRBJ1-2,ASSEFSGDT
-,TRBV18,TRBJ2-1,ASSPDYRSYNEQF
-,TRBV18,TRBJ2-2,ASSPRQANTGELF
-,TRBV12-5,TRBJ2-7,ASGLLDRYEQY
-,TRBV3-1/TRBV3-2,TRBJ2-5,ASSQDGGVLWETQY
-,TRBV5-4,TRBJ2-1,ASSQGSYNEQF
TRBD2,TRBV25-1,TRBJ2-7,ASSVLAGGPEEQY
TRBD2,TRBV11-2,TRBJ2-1,ASSPRPSGRAFNEQF
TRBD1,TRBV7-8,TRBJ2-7,ASSPRGQGAYEQY
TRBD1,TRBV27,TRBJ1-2,ASSPGQNYGYT
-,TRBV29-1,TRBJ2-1,SVDGQDRGEQF
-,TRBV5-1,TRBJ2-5,ASSLRSQETQY
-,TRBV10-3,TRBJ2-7,AISGHRSAGGIEQY
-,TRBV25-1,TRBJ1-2,ASSGSGRSYGYT
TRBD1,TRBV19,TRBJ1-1,ASRVRGQPYEAF
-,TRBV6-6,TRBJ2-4,ASSYTKNIQY
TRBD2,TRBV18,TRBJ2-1,ASSPLAGGGEQF
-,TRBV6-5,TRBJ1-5,ASSYGRPWEQPQH
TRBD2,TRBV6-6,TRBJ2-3,ASSRSGTSTDTQY